Listed below are T cell receptor beta chains from one sample, sequenced in a study of naive and memory T cell subsets. TCRdb ran MiXCR on the UMI-ligation and nested PCR reads and lists one entry per CDR3 protein. The top ten hold approximately 0.88% of the sample, which has over 100,000 distinct CDR3 sequences, 36% seen once. Source material: central memory CD4+ T cells from blood. The receptors derive from a human donor in good health. The CDR3 runs from the conserved cysteine through the conserved F or W. Fields, in order: clone size, D gene, V gene, J gene, CDR3 DNA, CDR3 protein. A D gene is named only where the DNA matches it firmly. Part of the rows lack a size; the others show once, few, many or a class for expanded clones.

size: NA
D: NA
V: TRBV2
J: TRBJ2-7
DNA: TGTGCCAGCGATATTAGTGACCAGCAGTACTTC
CDR3: CASDISDQQYF

size: NA
D: TRBD2
V: TRBV14
J: TRBJ2-1
DNA: TGTGCCAGCAGCCAAGATGGGGGACTAGCACCGGGTGGTCGAATCGTCGGTGAGCAGTTCTTC
CDR3: CASSQDGGLAPGGRIVGEQFF

size: NA
D: NA
V: TRBV5-1
J: TRBJ1-1
DNA: TGCGCCAGCAGCCCCGGGCCAGGACAGAACACTGAAGCTTTCTTT
CDR3: CASSPGPGQNTEAFF

size: NA
D: TRBD2
V: TRBV14
J: TRBJ2-1
DNA: TGTGCCAGCAGCCCTCCCCAGGGAGGGATCAATGAGCAGTTCTTC
CDR3: CASSPPQGGINEQFF

size: NA
D: TRBD1
V: TRBV6-5
J: TRBJ2-7
DNA: TGTGCCAGCAGTTACTCGACACCATGGACAGGTGGCTCCTACGAGCAGTACTTC
CDR3: CASSYSTPWTGGSYEQYF

size: NA
D: TRBD2
V: TRBV13
J: TRBJ2-2
DNA: TGTGCCAGCAGCTTAGGGGCGGGAGTGAGCACCGGGGAGCTGTTTTTT
CDR3: CASSLGAGVSTGELFF

size: NA
D: NA
V: TRBV20-1
J: TRBJ2-1
DNA: TGCAGTGCTGGAATTAATGCGGCCGATGAGCAGTTCTTC
CDR3: CSAGINAADEQFF

size: NA
D: NA
V: TRBV28
J: TRBJ1-2
DNA: TGTGCCAGCAGTTTAGAGGCAGGGCGTGGCTACACCTTC
CDR3: CASSLEAGRGYTF

size: NA
D: TRBD1
V: TRBV6-2/TRBV6-3
J: TRBJ1-1
DNA: TGTGCCAGCAGTTGGACAGGCTTGGCCCAAGCTTTCTTT
CDR3: CASSWTGLAQAFF

size: few
D: TRBD1
V: TRBV6-5
J: TRBJ2-3
DNA: TGTGCCAGCTCCCCGGACCGGGACAGGGAGGCGGTAGATACGCAGTATTTT
CDR3: CASSPDRDREAVDTQYF

size: NA
D: NA
V: TRBV7-2
J: TRBJ1-1
DNA: TGTGCCAGCAGCTTTCGAGGGTACACTGAAGCTTTCTTT
CDR3: CASSFRGYTEAFF

size: NA
D: TRBD2
V: TRBV28
J: TRBJ2-5
DNA: TGTGCCAGTGGGACTAGTTTGCAAGAGACCCAGTACTTC
CDR3: CASGTSLQETQYF

size: NA
D: NA
V: TRBV20-1
J: TRBJ2-5
DNA: TGCAGTGCTAGACAGGAGACCCAGTACTTC
CDR3: CSARQETQYF

size: NA
D: NA
V: TRBV10-3
J: TRBJ1-6
DNA: TGTGCCATCAGGGGGGAGAATAATTCACCCCTCCACTTT
CDR3: CAIRGENNSPLHF

size: many
D: TRBD2
V: TRBV30
J: TRBJ2-7
DNA: TGTGCCTGGACCACCGGGACTACGATCTACGAGCAGTACTTC
CDR3: CAWTTGTTIYEQYF

size: NA
D: NA
V: TRBV30
J: TRBJ1-5
DNA: TGTGCCTGGGAATCGGGCGGACAGCCCCAGCATTTT
CDR3: CAWESGGQPQHF

size: many
D: TRBD2
V: TRBV6-5
J: TRBJ2-3
DNA: TGTGCCAGCAGGGGACTAGCGGGAGGGAGCACAGATACGCAGTATTTT
CDR3: CASRGLAGGSTDTQYF

size: few
D: NA
V: TRBV6-6
J: TRBJ2-1
DNA: TGTGCCAGCAGTTACGCACTAGGTAATAGGGGCAATGAGCAGTTCTTC
CDR3: CASSYALGNRGNEQFF

size: NA
D: NA
V: TRBV28
J: TRBJ1-2
DNA: TGTGCCAGCAATATGGGGCTAAACTATGGCTACACCTTC
CDR3: CASNMGLNYGYTF

size: few
D: NA
V: TRBV15
J: TRBJ2-6
DNA: TGTGCCACCAGCAGAGATCGGATTCCTGGGGCCAACGTCCTGACTTTC
CDR3: CATSRDRIPGANVLTF

size: few
D: NA
V: TRBV20-1
J: TRBJ1-5
DNA: TGCAGTGCTAGAGGGGGCCGCGGCAATCAGCCCCAGCATTTT
CDR3: CSARGGRGNQPQHF

size: few
D: TRBD2
V: TRBV9
J: TRBJ2-5
DNA: TGTGCCAGCAGCGCCGGGACTAGCGGGGGCAGGGAGACCCAGTACTTC
CDR3: CASSAGTSGGRETQYF

size: many
D: TRBD2
V: TRBV20-1
J: TRBJ2-6
DNA: TGCAGTGCTAGAGATACTAGCGGGAGCTCTGGGGCCAACGTCCTGACTTTC
CDR3: CSARDTSGSSGANVLTF

size: many
D: TRBD2
V: TRBV20-1
J: TRBJ2-1
DNA: TGCAGTGCTAGGCAACCGGGACTAGGTGGCTACAATGAGCAGTTCTTC
CDR3: CSARQPGLGGYNEQFF

size: many
D: NA
V: TRBV7-2
J: TRBJ1-1
DNA: TGTGCCAGCAGCTTAGGCGCCCCCCCTACAGGGAACACTGAAGCTTTCTTT
CDR3: CASSLGAPPTGNTEAFF

size: many
D: NA
V: TRBV28
J: TRBJ2-7
DNA: TGTGCCAGCATGGCAGGTGCCTTAACCTACGAGCAGTACTTC
CDR3: CASMAGALTYEQYF

size: NA
D: TRBD1
V: TRBV10-3
J: TRBJ2-7
DNA: TGTGCCATCAGCCGGGACAGGGACTCCTACGAGCAGTACTTC
CDR3: CAISRDRDSYEQYF

size: NA
D: NA
V: TRBV20-1
J: TRBJ1-1
DNA: TGCAGTGCTACGTTTTCAGGGCAGAACACTGAAGCTTTCTTT
CDR3: CSATFSGQNTEAFF

size: NA
D: NA
V: TRBV6-5
J: TRBJ2-7
DNA: TGTGCCAGCAGTTACGTCGGGACAAACTACGAGCAGTACTTC
CDR3: CASSYVGTNYEQYF

size: few
D: NA
V: TRBV7-2
J: TRBJ2-1
DNA: TGTGCCAGCAGCTTTCCGGACCTCTACAATGAGCAGTTCTTC
CDR3: CASSFPDLYNEQFF

size: many
D: NA
V: TRBV1
J: TRBJ2-7
DNA: TGCACCAGCATCCCTAGCGGGAGCTCCTACGAGCAGTACTTC
CDR3: CTSIPSGSSYEQYF

size: NA
D: NA
V: TRBV28
J: TRBJ1-4
DNA: TGTGCCAGCAGCACCGGGGGAGAAAAACTGTTTTTT
CDR3: CASSTGGEKLFF

size: NA
D: TRBD2
V: TRBV20-1
J: TRBJ2-1
DNA: TGCAGTGCTCGGACTAGCGGGAGGGCCTTGTCCTACAATGAGCAGTTCTTC
CDR3: CSARTSGRALSYNEQFF

size: NA
D: NA
V: TRBV24-1
J: TRBJ2-7
DNA: TGTGCCACCAGTGATCGGTGGGAGCAGTACTTC
CDR3: CATSDRWEQYF

size: NA
D: TRBD1
V: TRBV12-3/TRBV12-4
J: TRBJ2-3
DNA: TGTGCCACCACCACCGCGCAGGGGGCAGGAGATACGCAGTATTTT
CDR3: CATTTAQGAGDTQYF

size: few
D: NA
V: TRBV6-2/TRBV6-3
J: TRBJ1-6
DNA: TGTGCCAGCAGTCGACAGCGGGATTCACCCCTCCACTTT
CDR3: CASSRQRDSPLHF

size: NA
D: NA
V: TRBV5-1
J: TRBJ1-1
DNA: TGCGCCAGCAGCCGTCAGGGGAGCACTGAAGCTTTCTTT
CDR3: CASSRQGSTEAFF

size: few
D: TRBD2
V: TRBV5-1
J: TRBJ2-3
DNA: TGCGCCAGCAGCCAAAGGACTAGCGGGAGTTTGGTCACAGATACGCAGTATTTT
CDR3: CASSQRTSGSLVTDTQYF

size: NA
D: TRBD2
V: TRBV6-1
J: TRBJ2-1
DNA: TGTGCCAGCAGCTCCAAGAGCGGGGGTATCTCCTACAATGAGCAGTTCTTC
CDR3: CASSSKSGGISYNEQFF

size: many
D: NA
V: TRBV4-3
J: TRBJ2-1
DNA: TGCGCCAGCAGCCAAGATATGGCGGCGGGACAACCTTTCAATGAGCAGTTCTTC
CDR3: CASSQDMAAGQPFNEQFF

size: once
D: NA
V: TRBV6-1
J: TRBJ1-5
DNA: TGTGCCAGCACCTTAGGGCAGGGCAATCAGCCCCAGCATTTT
CDR3: CASTLGQGNQPQHF

size: NA
D: NA
V: TRBV6-6
J: TRBJ1-1
DNA: TGTGCCAGCAGGCGCAGGGAGATGAACACTGAAGCTTTCTTT
CDR3: CASRRREMNTEAFF

size: NA
D: TRBD2
V: TRBV10-3
J: TRBJ2-1
DNA: TGTGCCATCAGTGACGGCGCTAGCGGGAGGGCCGATGAGCAGTTCTTC
CDR3: CAISDGASGRADEQFF

size: few
D: NA
V: TRBV20-1
J: TRBJ1-1
DNA: TGCAGTGCTAGACCCGACAGAAATGAAGCTTTCTTT
CDR3: CSARPDRNEAFF

size: NA
D: TRBD1
V: TRBV20-1
J: TRBJ1-3
DNA: TGCAGTGCCGCAACTTACAGGGGAGGAAACACCATATATTTT
CDR3: CSAATYRGGNTIYF

size: NA
D: NA
V: TRBV18
J: TRBJ1-1
DNA: TGTGCCAGCGCAGAATTTTCTCGGAACACTGTAGCTTTCTTT
CDR3: CASAEFSRNTVAFF

size: NA
D: NA
V: TRBV14
J: TRBJ2-7
DNA: TGTGCCAGCAGCCAAGGGGGATTCTCCTACGAGCAGTACTTC
CDR3: CASSQGGFSYEQYF

size: NA
D: TRBD2
V: TRBV7-9
J: TRBJ2-7
DNA: TGTGCCAGCAGCTTCTCTAGCGGTCTGTACGAGCAGTACTTC
CDR3: CASSFSSGLYEQYF

size: NA
D: TRBD2
V: TRBV15
J: TRBJ2-3
DNA: TGTGCCACCAGCAGAGGCGGGGGGGTTCAGTATTTT
CDR3: CATSRGGGVQYF

size: NA
D: TRBD1
V: TRBV25-1
J: TRBJ1-3
DNA: TGTGCCAGCAGTACCGGGACAGAAAGAAACACCATATATTTT
CDR3: CASSTGTERNTIYF

size: once
D: NA
V: TRBV9
J: TRBJ1-5
DNA: TGTGCCAGCAGCGTAGGGGGGGGGTGGCCCCAGCATTTT
CDR3: CASSVGGGWPQHF

size: NA
D: NA
V: TRBV28
J: TRBJ2-7
DNA: TGTGCCAGCCACCATTTCTTAGGCGAAATAACCTACGAGCAGTACTTC
CDR3: CASHHFLGEITYEQYF

size: NA
D: TRBD1
V: TRBV12-3/TRBV12-4
J: TRBJ2-2
DNA: TGTGCCAGCAAGGGATTCGGGACAGCAAACACCGGGGAGCTGTTTTTT
CDR3: CASKGFGTANTGELFF

size: NA
D: TRBD1
V: TRBV5-1
J: TRBJ2-2
DNA: TGCGCCAGCAGCTTGGCCGGGACAGGTACCGGGGAGCTGTTTTTT
CDR3: CASSLAGTGTGELFF

size: few
D: NA
V: TRBV12-3/TRBV12-4
J: TRBJ2-1
DNA: TGTGCCAGCAGTTTAGGACGGAACAATGAGCAGTTCTTC
CDR3: CASSLGRNNEQFF

size: many
D: NA
V: TRBV7-9
J: TRBJ2-6
DNA: TGTGCCAGCAGCTTGGCCTCTGGGGCCAACGTCCTGACTTTC
CDR3: CASSLASGANVLTF

size: NA
D: TRBD1
V: TRBV20-1
J: TRBJ1-4
DNA: TGCAGTGCTGCCGAGACAGGGAAGGGCGAAAAACTGTTTTTT
CDR3: CSAAETGKGEKLFF

size: few
D: TRBD2
V: TRBV20-1
J: TRBJ2-1
DNA: TGCAGTGCTAGTTCCCTAGCGGGAGGACCATACAATGAGCAGTTCTTC
CDR3: CSASSLAGGPYNEQFF

size: NA
D: NA
V: TRBV6-5
J: TRBJ1-6
DNA: TGTGCCAGCAGTTACTCGATCCCGGTCCTGGCATCTTCACCCCTCCACTTT
CDR3: CASSYSIPVLASSPLHF